A single sample gave rise to the 31 T cell receptor beta chains below, sequenced in a study of blood T cell repertoires in COVID-19. TCRdb keeps only in-frame clones here, not all; method: immunoSEQ multiplex PCR. This table has about 160,000 clones, about 80% appearing once. Sequenced: PBMCs or T cells enriched from blood (not recorded which). These receptors all come from a woman aged 55-70 years who had recovered from COVID-19.

The chain uses TRBV19 and TRBJ2-7; D remains ambiguous. V lost 3 bases, J lost 3 bases, and 9 bases lay in between. This CDR3 has 13 amino acids. Looked up from germline, CDR1 is LNHDA and CDR2 is SQIVND (reference sequence). The CDR3 loop is CASSITTGYEQYF. DNA for the CDR3: TGTGCCAGTAGTATTACTACGGGCTACGAGCAGTACTTC.

The chain joins TRBV21-1 to TRBJ1-2; TRBD1 is the table's D call and was not checked against the DNA. TRBV21-1 is a listed pseudogene. This CDR3 has 15 amino acids. The CDR3 region is CDTPDRDVPNYGYTF. The CDR3 bases are TGTGACACGCCAGACAGGGATGTTCCTAACTATGGCTACACCTTC.

The chain couples TRBV27 to TRBJ2-5, with 7 positions matching TRBD2. Germline lookup yields CDR1 MNHEY and CDR2 SMNVEV (reference sequence). The ends lost 2 bases at V and 4 bases at J; junction bases unmatched: 7. The CDR3 has 15 residues. CDR3 residues: CASSLGAGRGETQYF. CDR3 in DNA: TGTGCCAGCAGTTTAGGTGCGGGGAGGGGAGAGACCCAGTACTTC.

The chain employs TRBV6-5 and TRBJ2-5, with 7 positions matching TRBD2. Germline lookup yields CDR1 MNHEY and CDR2 SVGAGI. The V and J ends lost 6 bases and 1 base, in that order; junction bases with no gene match: 5. This CDR3 region has 14 residues. DNA of the CDR3: TGTGCCAGCAGAGCGGGGCAGATCCAAGAGACCCAGTACTTC. This sequence encodes CASRAGQIQETQYF.

This sequence joins TRBV19 and TRBJ1-3, with D possibly being TRBD1 (5 bases). There are 12 residues in the CDR3. Trimming left V 6 bases short and J 8 bases short, with 11 bases between. Germline V lookup: CDR1 LNHDA, CDR2 SQIVND (reference sequence). The CDR3 protein is CASRTGFDTIYF. CDR3 coding DNA: TGTGCCAGTAGAACAGGCTTCGACACCATATATTTT.

This clone was detected a few times. This chain uses TRBV20-1 with TRBJ2-5; the D is unclear. This CDR3 is built from 10 residues. V was cut by 5 bases and J by 5 bases, with 6 bases left in between. Germline CDR1 reads DFQATT; CDR2 reads SNEGSKA (reference sequence). This CDR3 is CSALRETQYF. In DNA, the CDR3 is TGCAGTGCTCTCAGGGAGACCCAGTACTTC.

The gene calls are TRBV6-2 or TRBV6-3 and TRBJ2-3; a weak D match, TRBD2 (5 bases). CDR3 length: 15 amino acids. The V gene's germline CDR1 is MNHEY and CDR2 SVGEGT. Trimming pared 0 bases from V and 3 bases from J, leaving 10 bases between. The CDR3, as DNA: TGTGCCAGCAGTTACTCAGCGGAAAGGACAGATACGCAGTATTTT. This sequence encodes CASSYSAERTDTQYF.

This chain uses TRBV9 with TRBJ1-2, with 9 bases lining up with TRBD1. Per the germline V gene, CDR1 is SGDLS and CDR2 is YYNGEE. The CDR3 spans 16 residues. J gave up 3 bases and V 0 bases, and 6 bases lay outside the gene matches. This chain's CDR3 is CASSVVRQGGDYGYTF. CDR3 nucleotide sequence: TGTGCCAGCAGCGTAGTTCGACAGGGGGGGGACTATGGCTACACCTTC.

The V gene is TRBV5-5, the J gene TRBJ2-7; a weak D match, TRBD2 (5 bases). Germline loops: CDR1 SGHKS, CDR2 YYEKEE (reference sequence). The CDR3 runs to 13 residues. Trimming pared 2 bases from V and 6 bases from J, leaving 12 bases between. In DNA, the CDR3 is TGTGCCAGCAGCTTCCTCCTGGAGGTCGAGCAGTACTTC. Residues: CASSFLLEVEQYF.

This rearrangement joins TRBV28 to TRBJ2-7; D is unresolved. CDR1 MDHEN and CDR2 SYDVKM come from the germline V gene. This CDR3 comprises 14 residues. The V end was cut by 7 bases, the J end by 3 bases, with 16 bases between. The CDR3 region is CASTDTNPFYEQYF. The CDR3 nucleotides read TGTGCCAGCACCGACACAAACCCTTTCTACGAGCAGTACTTC.

The V gene is TRBV27, the J gene TRBJ1-2; a possible D gene is TRBD1 (6 bases). V lost 3 bases, J lost 3 bases, and 14 bases lay in between. The CDR3 is made up of 15 amino acids. Germline lookup yields CDR1 MNHEY and CDR2 SMNVEV (reference sequence). The CDR3 here is CASSLTPTGYYGYTF. The CDR3 DNA sequence: TGTGCCAGCAGTTTGACCCCCACAGGGTACTATGGCTACACCTTC.

The chain is built from TRBV2 and TRBJ1-2; the match to TRBD1 covers 8 bases. There are 15 residues in the CDR3. From germline, CDR1 is SNHLY and CDR2 FYNNEI. J gave up 4 bases and V 7 bases, and 11 bases lay outside the gene matches. Here the CDR3 reads CASMAPQTGAYGYTF. CDR3 bases: TGTGCCAGCATGGCCCCACAGACAGGGGCCTATGGCTACACCTTC.

This clone appeared once. V gene TRBV29-1 combines with J gene TRBJ1-1; TRBD1 is a possible D gene (6 bases). V was clipped by 4 bases and J by 3 bases, with 9 bases between them. From germline, CDR1 is SQVTM and CDR2 ANQGSEA. The CDR3 spans 12 residues. The CDR3 DNA is TGCAGCGTTGGGGGGCTTTACACTGAAGCTTTCTTT. This sequence encodes CSVGGLYTEAFF.

The rearrangement links TRBV6-5 to TRBJ2-3, with 8 bases that match TRBD1. Per the germline V gene, CDR1 is MNHEY and CDR2 is SVGAGI. This CDR3 region has 15 residues. Trimming at V came to 2 bases and at J to 4 bases, leaving 5 bases not matched to a gene. Here the CDR3 DNA reads TGTGCCAGCAGTTACGGGCAGGGGGCCCCAGATACGCAGTATTTT. This codes for CASSYGQGAPDTQYF.

About this clone itself: The DNA is left out, because the CDR3 cannot be placed on it with certainty; the CDR3 is given as TCRdb lists it. The chain recombines TRBV24-1 with TRBJ2-3; TRBD1 was called by the table and not checked on the DNA. The CDR3 region is 16 residues in length, termini included. Per germline, CDR1 KGHDR and CDR2 SFDVKD. CDR3 loop: CATSDSGQGATDTQYF.

V is TRBV27 and J is TRBJ2-3, with TRBD2 matching 8 bases. Losses at the gene ends were 7 bases for V and 4 bases for J; bases not matched to a gene: 7. The CDR3 is 14 amino acids. Germline CDR1 and CDR2: MNHEY and SMNVEV (reference sequence). CDR3 sequence (DNA): TGTGCCAGCAACTTCGGGGGGGGGTCAGATACGCAGTATTTT. This sequence encodes CASNFGGGSDTQYF.

The rearrangement uses TRBV6-2 or TRBV6-3 and TRBJ2-3; perhaps TRBD1 as D (6 bases). V lost 2 bases to trimming and J lost 4 bases, with 13 bases between them. Germline V gene data show CDR1 as MNHEY and CDR2 as SVGEGT. The CDR3 covers 15 residues. The CDR3 loop reads CASSYPGALADTQYF. CDR3 bases: TGTGCCAGCAGTTACCCAGGGGCGTTGGCAGATACGCAGTATTTT.

This rearrangement joins TRBV29-1 to TRBJ2-1; no clear D. Germline V gives CDR1 SQVTM, CDR2 ANQGSEA. V gave up 2 bases and J gave up 8 bases, with 13 bases separating them. The CDR3 is 13 amino acids. This chain's CDR3 is CSVERPDGYEQFF. The CDR3 DNA sequence: TGCAGCGTTGAAAGACCCGACGGGTATGAGCAGTTCTTC.

This chain links TRBV29-1 with TRBJ1-4, with D possibly matching TRBD1 (6 bases). The V gene's germline CDR1 is SQVTM and CDR2 ANQGSEA. Trimming stripped 7 bases from V and 2 bases from J, with 11 bases between. The CDR3 extends over 13 amino acids. CDR3 loop: CSALQGTNEKLFF. The CDR3 coding sequence is TGCAGCGCCTTACAGGGCACTAATGAAAAACTGTTTTTT.

This chain links TRBV25-1 with TRBJ2-1; 14 bases are shared with TRBD2. With V trimmed by 4 bases and J by 0 bases, 2 bases remained unmatched. This CDR3 is 17 amino acids long. Germline CDR1 and CDR2: MGHDK and SYGVNS. The CDR3 here is CASSGGTSGSSYNEQFF. Here the CDR3 DNA reads TGTGCCAGCAGTGGCGGGACTAGCGGGAGCTCCTACAATGAGCAGTTCTTC.

The CDR3 here is CAIRAGKSTEAFF. In DNA, the CDR3 is TGTGCCATCCGGGCAGGGAAGAGCACTGAAGCTTTCTTT. This chain joins TRBV6-5 and TRBJ1-1; a possible D gene is TRBD1 (5 bases). Trimming removed 10 bases at V and 4 bases at J, with 16 bases between. Per the germline V gene, CDR1 is MNHEY and CDR2 is SVGAGI. This CDR3 comprises 13 residues.

This chain connects TRBV19 to TRBJ1-5; D might be TRBD1 (5 bases). The V end was cut by 3 bases, the J end by 4 bases, with 16 bases between. Germline assignment: CDR1 LNHDA and CDR2 SQIVND (reference sequence). This CDR3 region has 16 residues. Written as DNA, the CDR3 is TGTGCCAGTAGTATGGCGGGGACCCCGGGGAATCAGCCCCAGCATTTT. Translation: CASSMAGTPGNQPQHF.

This clone was picked up one time. The rearrangement joins TRBV3-1 (or the pseudogene TRBV3-2) to TRBJ1-2; D perhaps matches TRBD1 (5 bases). The CDR3 has 13 residues. Germline V gene data show CDR1 as LGHDT and CDR2 as YNNKEL (reference sequence). V was pared by 3 bases and J by 8 bases, with 13 bases between. CDR3 sequence reads: CASSHQGLRGYTF. The CDR3 nucleotides read TGTGCCAGCAGCCATCAGGGCCTAAGGGGCTACACCTTC.

The chain is built from TRBV30 and TRBJ1-6, with TRBD1 identical over 8 bases. The CDR3 runs 17 residues. Germline V lookup: CDR1 GTSNPN, CDR2 SVGIG (reference sequence). V lost 5 bases to trimming and J lost 4 bases; unmatched junction nucleotides: 13. The CDR3 DNA sequence: TGTGCCTGGTGGGCCCGGGACAGGCTTTCATATAATTCACCCCTCCACTTT. It codes for CAWWARDRLSYNSPLHF.

The chain combines TRBV6-5 with TRBJ2-7, with 7 nucleotides matching TRBD1. The CDR3 covers 13 residues. CDR1 and CDR2 from the germline V gene are MNHEY and SVGAGI. The junction had 8 bases not matched to a gene; V was cut back by 8 bases and J by 4 bases. CDR3 nucleotides: TGTGCCAGCGTCTGGACAGGAACGTACGAGCAGTACTTC. Its protein is CASVWTGTYEQYF.

V gene TRBV10-3 combines with J gene TRBJ2-5; 10 nucleotides agree with TRBD1. V lost 6 bases to trimming and J lost 0 bases; unmatched junction nucleotides: 4. Germline assignment: CDR1 ENHRY and CDR2 SYGVKD. This CDR3 has 15 amino acids. The DNA for the CDR3 is TGTGCCATCAGGGAGGACAGGGGGGACCAAGAGACCCAGTACTTC. Translated, it gives CAIREDRGDQETQYF.

The chain uses TRBV7-3 and TRBJ2-5; 12 nucleotides line up with TRBD2. V shed 5 bases, J shed 1 base, and the junction held 11 bases outside the gene matches. The germline V gene has CDR1 SGHTA and CDR2 FQGTGA. This CDR3 is built from 18 residues. CDR3 residues: CASSPTSTSGGSQETQYF. CDR3 nucleotides: TGTGCCAGCAGCCCGACATCGACTAGCGGGGGTAGCCAAGAGACCCAGTACTTC.

The rearrangement links TRBV6-5 to TRBJ1-1; D is unclear. The length of the CDR3 is 13 residues. CDR1 is MNHEY, CDR2 SVGAGI, per germline. Trimming removed 7 bases at V and 5 bases at J, with 14 bases between. For the CDR3, the DNA is TGTGCCAGCACACTCGGGGTTTGGACTGAAGCTTTCTTT. Residues: CASTLGVWTEAFF.

J is TRBJ2-3 and V is TRBV5-1; TRBD2 matches at 11 bases. The CDR3 sequence is 15 residues long. J was trimmed by 6 bases and V by 5 bases; bases with no gene match: 8. Germline V CDR1 and CDR2: SGHRS, YFSETQ. This CDR3 reads CASRSTSGMIDTQYF. The CDR3 DNA sequence: TGCGCCAGCAGATCGACTAGCGGGATGATCGATACGCAGTATTTT.

This clone was seen only a few times. Here the CDR3 reads CASSATDRRSGNTIYF. The CDR3 DNA reads as TGTGCCAGTAGTGCTACCGATCGTCGTTCTGGAAACACCATATATTTT. V is TRBV19 and J is TRBJ1-3; D not certain. V was pared by 5 bases and J by 1 base, with 15 bases between. There are 16 residues in the CDR3. CDR1 is LNHDA and CDR2 is SQIVND in the germline V gene (reference sequence).

The J gene is TRBJ2-7, the V gene TRBV13, with D possibly matching TRBD1 (6 bases). Trimming shortened V by 2 bases and J by 10 bases, and 24 bases separated the two germline ends. CDR1 PRHDT and CDR2 FYEKMQ come from the germline V gene (reference sequence). The CDR3 has 16 amino acids. The CDR3 region has the DNA TGTGCCAGCAGCTTAAGGGCTGGCGGGTTGGGGGCGAGACAGTACTTC. Translating it yields CASSLRAGGLGARQYF. The full variable domain, its missing parts supplied by reference TRBV13 and TRBJ2-7, is AAGVIQSPRHLIKEKRETATLKCYPIPRHDTVYWYQQGPGQDPQFLISFYEKMQSDKGSIPDRFSAQQFSDYHSELNMSSLELGDSALYFCASSLRAGGLGARQYFGPGTRLTVT.